This T cell receptor beta chain was sequenced in a study of T cell repertoires in cytomegalovirus infection. Study overall: Evidence of both CMV infection and a matching HLA type came from public TCR beta signatures.

TCRdb re-called the reads through MiXCR, storing one row per CDR3 protein. The table has roughly 240,000 distinct CDR3 sequences, around 6.6% seen once. This clonotype was seen ten or more times. This sequence was found in a human donor in good health (CMV status not recorded). Some clones in this sample may be carry-over from other donors' samples. Material: PBMCs.

CDR3 DNA: TGCGCCAGCAGCCAAGATAGGGGTATGGTTAACTATGGCTACACCTTC. Translation: CASSQDRGMVNYGYTF. This chain links TRBV4-1 with TRBJ1-2; TRBD1 is a possible D gene (5 bases). V gave up 0 bases and J gave up 1 base, with 12 bases separating them. The CDR3 sequence is 16 residues long. The germline V gene has CDR1 MGHRA and CDR2 YSYEKL.